The 30 T cell receptor beta chains in this list originate from one sample, sequenced in a study of OX40 agonist ivuxolimab in advanced cancers. Libraries were made using the immunoSEQ multiplex PCR assay. TCRdb retrieved this table from immuneACCESS and kept in-frame rearrangements only. Not all clones are present; in checked studies, unresolved V genes account for under half, and no reason is known for the remainder. Recorded for this sample are 15,000 to 20,000 clones; around 80% of them occurred a single time. The ten top clones hold 26% of the sample. Material: CD4+ or CD8+ T cells sorted from blood, obtained in a trial of the OX40 agonist ivuxolimab. The receptors were sampled from an adult with an advanced solid tumor such as melanoma, head and neck, liver or kidney cancer.

V is TRBV14 and J is TRBJ1-1, with D hard to call. Germline-derived CDR1 and CDR2 are SGHDN and FVKESK. The CDR3 has 14 residues. With 0 bases removed from V and 2 bases from J, the gap between germline ends came to 7 bases. The CDR3 is CASSQEWGNTEAFF. The CDR3 bases are TGTGCCAGCAGCCAAGAGTGGGGAAACACTGAAGCTTTCTTT.

The rearrangement links TRBV29-1 to TRBJ2-2, with 7 bases fitting TRBD2. CDR1 SQVTM and CDR2 ANQGSEA come from the germline V gene. This CDR3 has 13 residues. J lost 3 bases, V lost 4 bases, and 2 bases had no gene match. The CDR3 sequence is CSVAAGDTGELFF. The CDR3 bases are TGCAGCGTTGCTGCGGGGGACACCGGGGAGCTGTTTTTT.

This chain links TRBV4-2 with TRBJ2-2; D remains ambiguous. Trimming cost V 4 bases and J 3 bases, with 6 bases left between them. The CDR3 runs to 13 residues. The V gene's germline CDR1 is LGHNA and CDR2 YNFKEQ. In nucleotides, the CDR3 is TGTGCCAGCAGCCCCCTCTACACCGGGGAGCTGTTTTTT. This encodes CASSPLYTGELFF.

V usage is TRBV19 and J usage is TRBJ2-5; D may be TRBD1 (6 bases). The CDR3 is 15 residues long. Trimming shortened V by 3 bases and J by 1 base, and 12 bases separated the two germline ends. The germline gives CDR1 LNHDA, CDR2 SQIVND (reference sequence). CDR3 nucleotide sequence: TGTGCCAGTAGTATGGGGGCTAGCCCCCAAGAGACCCAGTACTTC. Protein: CASSMGASPQETQYF. Variable domain in full (rest from reference TRBV19 and TRBJ2-5): DGGITQSPKYLFRKEGQNVTLSCEQNLNHDAMYWYRQDPGQGLRLIYYSQIVNDFQKGDIAEGYSVSREKKESFPLTVTSAQKNPTAFYLCASSMGASPQETQYFGPGTRLLVL.

The CDR3 region has the DNA TGTGCCAGCAGCTTGGCTCTTAGCGGGGGCGCGGATACGCAGTATTTT. It is translated as CASSLALSGGADTQYF. The chain has TRBV5-4 and TRBJ2-3; 9 bases agree with TRBD2. V shed 0 bases and J 6 bases; nucleotides not matched to a gene: 8. The CDR3 runs 16 residues. Germline-derived CDR1 and CDR2 are SGHNT and YYREEE (reference sequence).

V and J are TRBV27 and TRBJ1-4; the D is unclear. Germline loops: CDR1 MNHEY, CDR2 SMNVEV (reference sequence). V lost 3 bases and J 7 bases, leaving 9 bases between the germline ends. The CDR3 contains 13 residues. In DNA form, the CDR3 reads TGTGCCAGCAGTTTGAGTTACGGTGAAAAACTGTTTTTT. It yields the protein CASSLSYGEKLFF.

The V and J genes are TRBV9 and TRBJ1-2, with TRBD1 matching 10 bases. This CDR3 is built from 15 residues. Germline V gene lookup returns CDR1 SGDLS and CDR2 YYNGEE. J was trimmed by 3 bases and V by 3 bases; bases with no gene match: 5. In DNA, the CDR3 is TGTGCCAGCAGCGACTGGGACAGGGGTTACTATGGCTACACCTTC. Its translation is CASSDWDRGYYGYTF.

The rearrangement links TRBV29-1 to TRBJ1-5; TRBD1 is a possible D gene (6 bases). The germline V and J ends were trimmed by 5 bases and 4 bases, with 15 bases remaining between them. Germline V gene data show CDR1 as SQVTM and CDR2 as ANQGSEA. This CDR3 is built from 14 residues. The CDR3 protein is CSVLQGQGNQPQHF. The CDR3 DNA sequence: TGCAGCGTTTTGCAGGGGCAAGGAAATCAGCCCCAGCATTTT. Variable domain in full (rest from reference TRBV29-1 and TRBJ1-5): SAVISQKPSRDICQRGTSLTIQCQVDSQVTMMFWYRQQPGQSLTLIATANQGSEATYESGFVIDKFPISRPNLTFSTLTVSNMSPEDSSIYLCSVLQGQGNQPQHFGDGTRLSIL.

This clone was seen only a few times. This sequence joins TRBV5-8 and TRBJ2-7; no clear D. Germline loops: CDR1 SGHTS, CDR2 YDEGEE. CDR3 length equals 15 residues. The V end lost 0 bases, the J end lost 0 bases, and 10 bases lay between the germline ends. Written as DNA, the CDR3 is TGTGCCAGCAGCTTGGCCCCGTCCAGCTCCTACGAGCAGTACTTC. Its protein product is CASSLAPSSSYEQYF.

This clone was recorded a few times. This chain connects TRBV9 to TRBJ2-1; TRBD2 is a possible D gene (5 bases). Germline V CDR1 and CDR2: SGDLS, YYNGEE. V lost 0 bases and J lost 4, with 11 bases in between. The length of the CDR3 is 15 residues. CDR3 loop: CASSVVEGSYNEQFF. CDR3 coding DNA: TGTGCCAGCAGCGTAGTAGAGGGATCGTACAATGAGCAGTTCTTC.

The chain links TRBV19 to TRBJ2-3; 9 nucleotides match TRBD1. Germline V gene sequence: CDR1 LNHDA, CDR2 SQIVND (reference sequence). The CDR3 loop spans 14 amino acids. V trimming: 7 bases; J trimming: 3 bases; junction bases outside the gene matches: 5. The CDR3 loop reads CASTSGQGTDTQYF. The CDR3, as DNA: TGTGCCAGTACCTCAGGACAGGGGACAGATACGCAGTATTTT. Full variable domain (outside the CDR3, taken from reference TRBV19 and TRBJ2-3): DGGITQSPKYLFRKEGQNVTLSCEQNLNHDAMYWYRQDPGQGLRLIYYSQIVNDFQKGDIAEGYSVSREKKESFPLTVTSAQKNPTAFYLCASTSGQGTDTQYFGPGTRLTVL.

The CDR3 nucleotides are TGCGCCAGCAGCCAAGAAGGGCAGTCCTACGAGCAGTACTTC. Translated, it gives CASSQEGQSYEQYF. The chain carries TRBV4-1 and TRBJ2-7; D is undetermined. CDR1 and CDR2 from the germline V gene are MGHRA and YSYEKL. This CDR3 is built from 14 residues. With 0 bases removed from V and 1 base from J, the gap between germline ends came to 7 bases.

The rearrangement links TRBV19 to TRBJ2-5; weak D call: TRBD2 (6 bases). V gave up 4 bases and J gave up 9 bases, with 24 bases separating them. The length of the CDR3 is 16 residues. The germline V gene encodes CDR1 LNHDA and CDR2 SQIVND (reference sequence). This CDR3 is CASSTKRLENRVPQYF. The CDR3 region has the DNA TGTGCCAGTAGTACCAAAAGACTAGAAAACCGAGTTCCCCAGTACTTC.

The V gene is TRBV6-1, the J gene TRBJ2-3, with TRBD2 matching over 14 bases. The CDR3 has 16 residues. V dropped 2 bases and J dropped 5; count of bases not matched to a gene: 3. CDR1 is MNHNS and CDR2 is SASEGT in the germline V gene. CDR3 DNA: TGTGCCAGCAGTGAATCTGGGACTAGCGGGGGAGATACGCAGTATTTT. Residues: CASSESGTSGGDTQYF.

The J gene is TRBJ2-7, the V gene TRBV27, with 16 bases lining up with TRBD2. Germline loops: CDR1 MNHEY, CDR2 SMNVEV (reference sequence). V trimming: 8 bases; J trimming: 5 bases; junction bases outside the gene matches: 9. CDR3 size: 16 residues. This CDR3 reads CASRLPGTSGRDEQYF. In DNA, the CDR3 is TGTGCCAGCCGCCTGCCTGGGACTAGCGGGAGGGACGAGCAGTACTTC.

This clone was detected only once. The chain is built from TRBV6-1 and TRBJ2-7; D might be TRBD1 (5 bases). The CDR3 has 14 amino acids. Germline CDR1 is MNHNS and CDR2 is SASEGT. Trimming removed 6 bases at V and 0 bases at J, with 12 bases between. CDR3 bases: TGTGCCAGCAGCCCGACAGCGAGCTCCTACGAGCAGTACTTC. Translating gives CASSPTASSYEQYF.

The chain employs TRBV9 and TRBJ1-5; D ambiguous. Germline assignment: CDR1 SGDLS and CDR2 YYNGEE. The CDR3 is 14 amino acids. Trimming took off 3 bases at V and 2 bases at J, with 9 bases between the two ends. DNA for the CDR3: TGTGCCAGCAGCGCAGTGGACGGCAATCAGCCCCAGCATTTT. Translating gives CASSAVDGNQPQHF.

The chain is built from TRBV11-2 and TRBJ2-3; D is uncertain. The germline V and J ends were trimmed by 4 bases and 4 bases, with 6 bases remaining between them. Germline CDR1 is SGHAT and CDR2 is FQNNGV. The CDR3 is made up of 12 amino acids. The CDR3: CASSSWADTQYF. The CDR3 bases are TGTGCCAGCAGCTCGTGGGCAGATACGCAGTATTTT.

The rearrangement joins TRBV30 to TRBJ2-2, with a possible D match to TRBD2 (6 bases). This CDR3 spans 14 amino acids. The V end lost 2 bases, the J end lost 7 bases, and 14 bases lay between the germline ends. Germline V gives CDR1 GTSNPN, CDR2 SVGIG (reference sequence). The CDR3 loop is CAWSYGGLNGELFF. The CDR3 nucleotides are TGTGCCTGGAGTTATGGAGGGCTTAACGGGGAGCTGTTTTTT.

The CDR3 here is CASTLWRESYNEQFF. DNA for the CDR3: TGTGCCAGCACCCTGTGGCGGGAGTCCTACAATGAGCAGTTCTTC. The chain has TRBV28 and TRBJ2-1; 7 nucleotides align to TRBD2. The CDR3 covers 15 residues. The germline CDR1 and CDR2 sequences are MDHEN and SYDVKM. V lost 7 bases to trimming and J lost 1 base; unmatched junction nucleotides: 7.

CDR3 bases: TGTGCCAGCAGCTTAGCGAGTGTGGCGGGTGAGCAGTTCTTC. Amino acids: CASSLASVAGEQFF. The chain links TRBV7-6 to TRBJ2-1; TRBD2 is a possible D gene (5 bases). Germline V lookup: CDR1 SGHVS, CDR2 FNYEAQ. V was trimmed by 0 bases and J by 9 bases, leaving 12 bases between them. This CDR3 has 14 residues. The full variable domain, with the rest looked up from reference TRBV7-6 and TRBJ2-1, is GAGVSQSPRYKVTKRGQDVALRCDPISGHVSLYWYRQALGQGPEFLTYFNYEAQQDKSGLPNDRFSAERPEGSISTLTIQRTEQRDSAMYRCASSLASVAGEQFFGPGTRLTVL.

This rearrangement joins TRBV7-8 to TRBJ2-3; possible D gene TRBD1, 6 bases. The CDR3 sequence is 12 residues long. V lost 10 bases and J lost 2, with 10 bases in between. Germline-derived CDR1 and CDR2 are SGHVS and FQNEAQ. The CDR3 reads CATGQNTDTQYF. The CDR3 DNA is TGTGCCACCGGACAGAACACAGATACGCAGTATTTT.

The chain employs TRBV25-1 and TRBJ2-1, with 12 bases identical to TRBD2. CDR1 and CDR2 from the germline V gene are MGHDK and SYGVNS. This CDR3 has 13 residues. The junction had 3 bases not matched to a gene; V was cut back by 8 bases and J by 7 bases. This CDR3 reads CASLAGGWNEQFF. CDR3 nucleotide sequence: TGTGCCAGCCTAGCGGGAGGGTGGAATGAGCAGTTCTTC.

This clone came up once. The V gene is TRBV5-4, the J gene TRBJ2-5; D gene ambiguous. Germline lookup yields CDR1 SGHNT and CDR2 YYREEE (reference sequence). The V end was cut by 3 bases, the J end by 5 bases, with 8 bases between. The CDR3 runs 12 residues. The CDR3 sequence: CASSSPWETQYF. The CDR3 DNA follows: TGTGCCAGCAGCTCGCCGTGGGAGACCCAGTACTTC. Supplemented by reference TRBV5-4 and TRBJ2-5, the full variable domain reads ETGVTQSPTHLIKTRGQQVTLRCSSQSGHNTVSWYQQALGQGPQFIFQYYREEENGRGNFPPRFSGLQFPNYSSELNVNALELDDSALYLCASSSPWETQYFGPGTRLLVL.

The chain recombines TRBV5-1 with TRBJ2-3; D tentatively fits TRBD1 or TRBD2 (5 bases each). Trimming removed 0 bases from V and 4 bases from J, with 9 bases in between. Germline V gives CDR1 SGHRS, CDR2 YFSETQ. This CDR3 contains 14 residues. The CDR3 loop is CASSLAGTADTQYF. CDR3 DNA: TGCGCCAGCAGCTTGGCGGGGACCGCAGATACGCAGTATTTT.

CDR3 residues: CASSQGGTNEQYF. The CDR3 DNA follows: TGCGCCAGCAGCCAAGGCGGGACGAACGAGCAGTACTTC. J is TRBJ2-7 and V is TRBV4-1, with D perhaps matching TRBD2 (6 bases). Germline V gives CDR1 MGHRA, CDR2 YSYEKL. The V end lost 1 base, the J end lost 5 bases, and 9 bases lay between the germline ends. The CDR3 has 13 residues.

The chain combines TRBV11-2 with TRBJ1-1; D remains unclear. This CDR3 contains 13 residues. Trimming took 3 bases from V and 6 from J, leaving 11 bases between them. Per the germline V gene, CDR1 is SGHAT and CDR2 is FQNNGV. The CDR3 sequence: CASSFSYGSEAFF. The CDR3 DNA follows: TGTGCCAGCAGCTTCTCTTACGGATCTGAAGCTTTCTTT.

The V and J genes are TRBV5-1 and TRBJ2-5; 9 bases map to TRBD1. The germline CDR1 and CDR2 sequences are SGHRS and YFSETQ. The CDR3 runs 15 residues. Trimming cost V 2 bases and J 2 bases; bases outside gene matches: 4. CDR3 protein: CASSLTGTGQETQYF. CDR3 nucleotides: TGCGCCAGCAGCTTAACTGGGACAGGGCAAGAGACCCAGTACTTC. Full variable domain (outside the CDR3, taken from reference TRBV5-1 and TRBJ2-5): KAGVTQTPRYLIKTRGQQVTLSCSPISGHRSVSWYQQTPGQGLQFLFEYFSETQRNKGNFPGRFSGRQFSNSRSEMNVSTLELGDSALYLCASSLTGTGQETQYFGPGTRLLVL.

This chain uses TRBV4-1 with TRBJ2-7; TRBD2 aligns across 9 bases. CDR1 and CDR2 from the germline V gene are MGHRA and YSYEKL. With V trimmed by 1 base and J by 1 base, 5 bases remained unmatched. This CDR3 is built from 16 residues. The DNA for the CDR3 is TGCGCCAGCAGCCAAGCCCGTGCGGGGGGGTCCTACGAGCAGTACTTC. It translates to CASSQARAGGSYEQYF.

The V and J genes are TRBV7-3 and TRBJ2-2, with a possible D match to TRBD1 (6 bases). The CDR3 is 15 residues long. Germline CDR1 SGHTA, CDR2 FQGTGA. V lost 5 bases, J lost 3 bases, and 13 bases lay in between. The CDR3 region has the DNA TGTGCCAGCAGCCCCAACAGGGTTTACACCGGGGAGCTGTTTTTT. This encodes CASSPNRVYTGELFF.